Reported below is one T cell receptor (beta chain). The antigen is not known. The CDR3 contains 15 residues. Deletions cut 5 bases from V and 6 bases from J, with 17 bases between. Germline V gives CDR1 SGHVS, CDR2 FQNEAQ. This sample is part of a study of T cell repertoires in cytomegalovirus infection. Whole-study results and caveats: Predominance within the ex vivo response was attributable to HLA-C-restricted CMV-specific TCR beta clonotypes. CMV carriers with the relevant HLA were identified by cumulative public TCR beta family frequency.

TCRdb itself ran the reads through MiXCR, one entry per CDR3 protein. The profile shows more than 400,000 distinct CDR3 sequences, around a quarter of them singletons. The TCR was taken from a human donor in good health (CMV status not recorded). Some clones in this sample may be carry-over from other donors' samples. Sequenced material: PBMCs. The chain couples TRBV7-8 to TRBJ2-1, with TRBD2 as a possible D gene (6 bases). CDR3 amino acids: CASSLQRVSINEQFF. The DNA of the CDR3 is TGTGCCAGCAGCCTGCAGCGGGTGAGTATCAATGAGCAGTTCTTC.